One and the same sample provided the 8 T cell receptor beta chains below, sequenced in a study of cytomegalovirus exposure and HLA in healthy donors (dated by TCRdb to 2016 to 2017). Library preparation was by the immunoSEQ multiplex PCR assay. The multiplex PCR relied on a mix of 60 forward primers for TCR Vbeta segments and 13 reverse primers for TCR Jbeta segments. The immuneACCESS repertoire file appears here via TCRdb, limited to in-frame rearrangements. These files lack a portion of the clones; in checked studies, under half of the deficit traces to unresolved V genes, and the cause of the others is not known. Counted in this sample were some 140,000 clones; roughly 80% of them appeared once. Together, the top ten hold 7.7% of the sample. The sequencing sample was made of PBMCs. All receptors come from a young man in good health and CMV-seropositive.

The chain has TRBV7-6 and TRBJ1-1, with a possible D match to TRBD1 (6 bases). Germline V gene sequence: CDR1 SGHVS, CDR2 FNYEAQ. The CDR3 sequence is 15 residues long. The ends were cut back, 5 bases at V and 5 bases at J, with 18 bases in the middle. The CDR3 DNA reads TGTGCCAGCAGCCGTCCACAGGGAACGGGGACTGAAGCTTTCTTT. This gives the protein CASSRPQGTGTEAFF.

CDR3 sequence reads: CASSGQGQRGYTF. The CDR3 DNA is TGTGCCAGCAGTGGGCAGGGTCAGAGGGGCTACACCTTC. V and J are TRBV2 and TRBJ1-2, with D perhaps matching TRBD1 (5 bases). There are 13 residues in the CDR3. Germline V gives CDR1 SNHLY, CDR2 FYNNEI. V dropped 4 bases and J dropped 8 bases, with 14 bases sitting between them.

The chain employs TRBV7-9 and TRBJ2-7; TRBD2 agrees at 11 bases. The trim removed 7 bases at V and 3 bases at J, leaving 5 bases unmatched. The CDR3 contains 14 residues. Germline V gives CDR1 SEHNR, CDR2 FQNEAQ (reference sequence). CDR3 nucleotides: TGTGCCAGCACCGTGCTAGCGGGGGGCTACGAGCAGTACTTC. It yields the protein CASTVLAGGYEQYF.

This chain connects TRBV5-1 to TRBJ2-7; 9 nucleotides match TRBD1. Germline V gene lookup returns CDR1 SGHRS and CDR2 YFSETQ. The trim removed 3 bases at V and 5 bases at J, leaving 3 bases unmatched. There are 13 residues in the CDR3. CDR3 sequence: CASSSQGANEQYF. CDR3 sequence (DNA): TGCGCCAGCAGCTCACAGGGGGCCAACGAGCAGTACTTC. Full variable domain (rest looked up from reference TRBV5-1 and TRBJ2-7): KAGVTQTPRYLIKTRGQQVTLSCSPISGHRSVSWYQQTPGQGLQFLFEYFSETQRNKGNFPGRFSGRQFSNSRSEMNVSTLELGDSALYLCASSSQGANEQYFGPGTRLTVT.

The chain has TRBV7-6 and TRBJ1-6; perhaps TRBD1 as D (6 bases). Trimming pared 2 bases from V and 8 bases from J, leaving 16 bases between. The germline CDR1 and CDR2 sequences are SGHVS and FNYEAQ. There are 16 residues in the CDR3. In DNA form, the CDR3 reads TGTGCCAGCAGCTTAAGTGTCAGGGGCACGGATTCACCCCTCCACTTT. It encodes CASSLSVRGTDSPLHF.

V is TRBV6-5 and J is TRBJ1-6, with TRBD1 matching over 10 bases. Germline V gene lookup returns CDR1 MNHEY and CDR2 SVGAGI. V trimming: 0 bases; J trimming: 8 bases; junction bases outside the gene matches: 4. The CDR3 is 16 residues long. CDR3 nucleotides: TGTGCCAGCAGTTACTCCGGGACAGGGGATTATTCACCCCTCCACTTT. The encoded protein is CASSYSGTGDYSPLHF.

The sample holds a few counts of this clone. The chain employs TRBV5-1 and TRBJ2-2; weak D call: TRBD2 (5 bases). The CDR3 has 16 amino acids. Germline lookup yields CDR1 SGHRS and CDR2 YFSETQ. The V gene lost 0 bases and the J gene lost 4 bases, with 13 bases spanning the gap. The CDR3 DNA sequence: TGCGCCAGCAGCTTGGGGCTAGCCGATGGCACCGGGGAGCTGTTTTTT. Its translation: CASSLGLADGTGELFF.

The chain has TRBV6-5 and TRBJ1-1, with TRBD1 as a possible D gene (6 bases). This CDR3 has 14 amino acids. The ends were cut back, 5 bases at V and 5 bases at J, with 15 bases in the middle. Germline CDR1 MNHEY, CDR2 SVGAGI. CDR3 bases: TGTGCCAGCAGTATGGGGGGGCGCAGGACTGAAGCTTTCTTT. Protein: CASSMGGRRTEAFF.